In this sample, the clone carrying this T cell receptor (beta chain) turned up a few times. Its matching antigen is unknown. In germline, CDR1 is SGHRS, CDR2 YFSETQ. The CDR3 runs 17 residues. V lost 2 bases, J lost 0 bases, and 9 bases stayed unmatched. The entry originates in a study of human T cells and chemical hapten exposure. Study-wide context: Subjects had 2% DPC placed on about 2 cm by about 2 cm of upper inner arm skin for sensitization. Study-wide results and caveats: The study found that PT1 expanded TCR counts correlated positively with patch test score.

Original processing notes: Counting gave a median of around 100,000 TCRs per sample, with values ranging from about 23,224 to 700,000. TCRdb re-derived calls from the RACE reads in MiXCR, one entry per CDR3 protein. The V and J calls and clone size come from TCRdb's table, not from the authors' own analysis. This sample has roughly 50,000 distinct CDR3 sequences, with around 9.4% found just once. Noted time point: patch test 2, 6 weeks after DPC sensitization. Treatment of the sample: therapeutic diphenylcyclopropenone sensitization with weekly scalp DPC. Each donor was an alopecia patient between 18 and 70 years of age who qualified for DPC.

This TCR derives from a woman in her forties or fifties with alopecia areata. Some clones in this sample may be carry-over from other donors' samples. J is TRBJ2-7 and V is TRBV5-1; 9 nucleotides line up with TRBD2. Source: whole blood, taken in connection with sensitization to the hapten diphenylcyclopropenone (DPC). The CDR3 region has the DNA TGCGCCAGCAGCTTCGCTAGCGGGGAACGTCCCTCCTACGAGCAGTACTTC. This sequence encodes CASSFASGERPSYEQYF.